What follows are 16 T cell receptor beta chains derived from one specimen sequenced in a study of T cell responses to AZD1222 COVID-19 vaccine. Assay used: immunoSEQ multiplex PCR; TCRdb lists only in-frame clones, some missing. This table holds around 170,000 clones, roughly 91% found once. Sequenced material: peripheral blood, taken on day 0 of AZD1222 vaccination. The receptors here all came from an adult in good health.

The rearrangement joins TRBV25-1 to TRBJ2-3; no definite D call. Germline V lookup: CDR1 MGHDK, CDR2 SYGVNS. The CDR3 length is 12 residues. The V and J ends lost 4 bases and 5 bases respectively, with 7 bases between them. Here the CDR3 reads CASSGLVDTQYF. The CDR3, as DNA: TGTGCCAGCAGTGGTCTAGTAGATACGCAGTATTTT.

Turning to this clone: The limits of the CDR3 on the DNA are not certain, so only TCRdb's listed CDR3 is given. The genes are TRBV27 and TRBJ1-5. Germline V CDR1 and CDR2: MNHEY, SMNVEV (reference sequence). The CDR3 extends over 14 residues, inclusive of both ends. The CDR3 spells CASSSSPGSRPQHF.

The V gene is TRBV5-5, the J gene TRBJ2-5; the match to TRBD2 covers 13 bases. This CDR3 has 17 amino acids. Germline lookup yields CDR1 SGHKS and CDR2 YYEKEE (reference sequence). V trimming: 3 bases; J trimming: 4 bases; junction bases outside the gene matches: 9. As DNA, the CDR3 is TGTGCCAGCAGCTACCGGACTAGCGGGGGCCCCCGAGAGACCCAGTACTTC. Protein product: CASSYRTSGGPRETQYF. Supplemented by reference TRBV5-5 and TRBJ2-5, the full variable domain reads DAGVTQSPTHLIKTRGQQVTLRCSPISGHKSVSWYQQVLGQGPQFIFQYYEKEERGRGNFPDRFSARQFPNYSSELNVNALLLGDSALYLCASSYRTSGGPRETQYFGPGTRLLVL.

The chain links TRBV6-4 to TRBJ1-1; 10 bases align to TRBD1. The CDR3 is 14 residues long. Germline-derived CDR1 and CDR2 are MRHNA and SNTAGT. The V segment lost 5 bases and the J segment 2 bases; nucleotides outside the gene matches: 2. The CDR3 reads CASSRDRGNTEAFF. The CDR3 coding sequence is TGTGCCAGCAGTCGGGACAGGGGCAACACTGAAGCTTTCTTT.

The genes are TRBV10-3 and TRBJ1-1; 10 bases align to TRBD1. This CDR3 has 14 amino acids. Losses at the gene ends were 4 bases for V and 1 base for J; bases not matched to a gene: 0. The V gene's germline CDR1 is ENHRY and CDR2 SYGVKD. Here the CDR3 reads CAISGQGANTEAFF. CDR3 nucleotides: TGTGCCATCAGTGGACAGGGGGCGAACACTGAAGCTTTCTTT.

This rearrangement joins TRBV7-3 to TRBJ2-2; D gene uncertain. Germline V CDR1 and CDR2: SGHTA, FQGTGA. The CDR3 runs to 15 residues. The V gene lost 2 bases and the J gene lost 4 bases, with 11 bases spanning the gap. In nucleotides, the CDR3 is TGTGCCAGCAGCTTATCGGCGAAGAGCACCGGGGAGCTGTTTTTT. Translating gives CASSLSAKSTGELFF.

This clone was picked up one time. This chain joins TRBV27 and TRBJ1-2; TRBD1 aligns across 8 bases. The V gene's germline CDR1 is MNHEY and CDR2 SMNVEV (reference sequence). The CDR3 consists of 15 residues. The V and J ends lost 3 bases and 2 bases, in that order; junction bases with no gene match: 5. The DNA for the CDR3 is TGTGCCAGCAGTTTCGGACAGGGTCCAAACTATGGCTACACCTTC. Its protein is CASSFGQGPNYGYTF.

This clone was seen just once. CDR3 in DNA: TGTGCCAGTACCCCCTCGGGCATGAACACTGAAGCTTTCTTT. Protein: CASTPSGMNTEAFF. The rearrangement uses TRBV19 and TRBJ1-1; unclear D gene. The CDR3 is 14 amino acids. The germline V and J ends were trimmed by 7 bases and 0 bases, with 12 bases remaining between them. Germline-derived CDR1 and CDR2 are LNHDA and SQIVND (reference sequence).

The chain uses TRBV5-1 and TRBJ2-7; D unresolved. Trimming stripped 0 bases from V and 3 bases from J, with 7 bases between. The germline V gene encodes CDR1 SGHRS and CDR2 YFSETQ. This CDR3 contains 13 residues. The CDR3 sequence: CASSLDGLYEQYF. In nucleotides, the CDR3 is TGCGCCAGCAGCTTGGATGGGCTCTACGAGCAGTACTTC.

V usage is TRBV7-3 and J usage is TRBJ2-7, with 10 bases identical to TRBD1. Germline CDR1 and CDR2: SGHTA and FQGTGA. V dropped 5 bases and J dropped 0; count of bases not matched to a gene: 4. CDR3 length equals 15 residues. The CDR3 region is CASSKGQGNSYEQYF. CDR3 in DNA: TGTGCCAGCAGCAAGGGACAGGGGAACTCCTACGAGCAGTACTTC.

This clone showed up just once. V usage is TRBV11-2 and J usage is TRBJ2-7; a weak D match, TRBD2 (5 bases). Germline V lookup: CDR1 SGHAT, CDR2 FQNNGV. Trimming shortened V by 1 base and J by 9 bases, and 10 bases separated the two germline ends. CDR3 length equals 12 residues. CDR3 loop: CASSLVGSGQYF. CDR3 sequence (DNA): TGTGCCAGCAGCTTAGTAGGGAGCGGGCAGTACTTC. Based on the CDR3 plus reference TRBV11-2 and TRBJ2-7, the full variable domain is EAGVAQSPRYKIIEKRQSVAFWCNPISGHATLYWYQQILGQGPKLLIQFQNNGVVDDSQLPKDRFSAERLKGVDSTLKIQPAKLEDSAVYLCASSLVGSGQYFGPGTRLTVT.

The chain recombines TRBV7-8 with TRBJ1-5, with 8 positions matching TRBD1. Germline assignment: CDR1 SGHVS and CDR2 FQNEAQ. V lost 0 bases to trimming and J lost 2 bases; unmatched junction nucleotides: 9. This CDR3 has 18 amino acids. Here the CDR3 DNA reads TGTGCCAGCAGCTTAGCGCAGGGGGCGGAGGGAGGCAATCAGCCCCAGCATTTT. This gives the protein CASSLAQGAEGGNQPQHF.

This clone has just one count. This sequence joins TRBV4-3 and TRBJ1-1; weak D call: TRBD1 (6 bases). The CDR3 has 16 residues. Between the trimmed V and J ends, which lost 1 base and 0 bases, there was a span of 12 bases. Germline V gene data show CDR1 as LGHNA and CDR2 as YSLEER. The CDR3 is CASSQGADSLNTEAFF. The CDR3 bases are TGCGCCAGCAGCCAAGGTGCGGACAGTTTGAACACTGAAGCTTTCTTT.

This clone was observed a handful of times. The chain uses TRBV10-3 and TRBJ1-1; no reliable D call. The CDR3 spans 17 residues. Germline CDR1 and CDR2: ENHRY and SYGVKD. Trimming cost V 6 bases and J 0 bases, with 20 bases left between them. CDR3 loop: CAIRGSEQRAMNTEAFF. In DNA form, the CDR3 reads TGTGCCATCAGGGGGTCGGAGCAGAGGGCCATGAACACTGAAGCTTTCTTT.

This clone was found a few times. The rearrangement joins TRBV27 to TRBJ1-1; D remains ambiguous. This CDR3 region has 13 residues. The germline V and J ends were trimmed by 0 bases and 3 bases, with 5 bases remaining between them. Germline CDR1 is MNHEY and CDR2 is SMNVEV (reference sequence). DNA of the CDR3: TGTGCCAGCAGTTTATCCACGTACACTGAAGCTTTCTTT. Encoded protein: CASSLSTYTEAFF.

The chain uses TRBV29-1 and TRBJ2-7, with TRBD2 as a possible D gene (5 bases). The germline V gene encodes CDR1 SQVTM and CDR2 ANQGSEA. V was shortened by 6 bases and J by 6 bases, with 9 bases between the two germline ends. CDR3 size: 10 residues. CDR3 amino acids: CSVEAGEQYF. The DNA for the CDR3 is TGCAGCGTGGAGGCGGGCGAGCAGTACTTC.